This TCR beta chain stems from a study of cytomegalovirus exposure and HLA in healthy donors. Everyone who donated was a healthy bone marrow donor. Use of 60 Vbeta and 13 Jbeta primers characterized the PCR. Per the original data handling: Counted up in a later analysis, unique TCR beta chains came to some 82 million, with some 11 million shared. Clones were sequenced by immunoSEQ multiplex PCR, and TCRdb holds only the in-frame ones, with some missing. The V and J calls and the clone size are those of that table, but D and trimming were determined from the DNA. This table has 75,000 to 100,000 clones, around 77% appearing once. The clonotype comes from a man in his thirties or forties in good health and CMV-seronegative. The sample was PBMCs.

CDR3: CASSDLGTSEADTQYF. In DNA form, the CDR3 reads TGTGCCAGCAGTGACTTGGGGACTAGCGAAGCAGATACGCAGTATTTT. This chain connects TRBV6-4 to TRBJ2-3; 10 positions agree with TRBD2. This CDR3 spans 16 amino acids. Germline V gives CDR1 MRHNA, CDR2 SNTAGT. After removal of 1 base from V and 4 bases from J, the junction contained 5 bases not matched to a gene.